A single sample gave rise to the 3 T cell receptor beta chains below, sequenced in a study of T cell responses to AZD1222 COVID-19 vaccine. TCRdb's copy holds only in-frame clones and misses some; the assay was immunoSEQ multiplex PCR. The table lists some 140,000 clones, roughly nine tenths of them singletons. Sequenced here: peripheral blood, sampled on day 0 of AZD1222 vaccination. These receptors all come from an adult in good health.

This chain's CDR3 is CASSNRGLAGGPDTQYF. CDR3 nucleotide sequence: TGTGCCAGTAGTAATAGGGGACTAGCGGGAGGCCCAGATACGCAGTATTTT. The J gene is TRBJ2-3, the V gene TRBV19; 15 bases agree with TRBD2. Losses at the gene ends were 4 bases for V and 4 bases for J; bases not matched to a gene: 6. Germline V gene lookup returns CDR1 LNHDA and CDR2 SQIVND (reference sequence). The CDR3 loop spans 17 amino acids.

CDR3 nucleotide sequence: TGTGCCAGCAGCCAAGACAGGGGGCTGAATACGCAGTATTTT. It specifies CASSQDRGLNTQYF. The chain uses TRBV7-7 and TRBJ2-3, with 10 bases that match TRBD1. This CDR3 has 14 residues. The trim removed 5 bases at V and 7 bases at J, leaving 6 bases unmatched. CDR1 and CDR2 (germline): SSHAT, FNYEAQ (reference sequence).

The rearrangement links TRBV11-1 to TRBJ2-2; D is unresolved. This CDR3 is 14 amino acids long. V shed 1 base and J shed 2 bases, with 5 bases lying between them. Germline V gene lookup returns CDR1 SGHAT and CDR2 FQDESV (reference sequence). The CDR3 here is CASSLGFNTGELFF. The CDR3 nucleotides read TGTGCCAGCAGCTTAGGGTTTAACACCGGGGAGCTGTTTTTT.